This TCR beta chain was observed in a study of blood T cell repertoires in COVID-19. The data were produced by immunoSEQ multiplex PCR, yet TCRdb's version contains in-frame clones alone and is incomplete. The sample carries approximately 250,000 clones, 88% recorded once. The source is a woman in her thirties or forties with acute COVID-19. The specimen was PBMCs or T cells enriched from blood (not recorded which).

CDR3 region: CASSLRQGNQPQHF. The CDR3 region has the DNA TGTGCCAGCAGCCTTCGACAGGGCAATCAGCCCCAGCATTTT. The chain uses TRBV7-2 and TRBJ1-5; the D gene is possibly TRBD1 (6 bases). The CDR3 has 14 amino acids. In germline, CDR1 is SGHTA, CDR2 FQGNSA. V was clipped by 5 bases and J by 2 bases, with 10 bases between them.